These 26 T cell receptor beta chains originate from one sample sequenced in a study of T-cell reconstitution after alpha-beta-depleted transplantation in children. Unique molecular identifiers were built into the TCRbeta library. MiXCR, applied by TCRdb to the PCR reads, yields one record per CDR3 protein. The table shows over 150,000 distinct CDR3 sequences, with just under 6.5% occurring only once. The specimen comprised PBMCs, sampled before TCRalphabeta/CD19-depleted stem cell transplant. These TCRs come from a girl under three years old with combined immunodeficiency, due to receive a stem cell transplant.

The table lists this clonotype with many counts. The CDR3 loop reads CASSHYPGDTEAFF. The CDR3 DNA reads as TGTGCCAGCAGCCATTATCCCGGGGACACTGAAGCTTTCTTT. The chain links TRBV27 to TRBJ1-1; D is unclear. The CDR3 totals 14 residues. Germline-derived CDR1 and CDR2 are MNHEY and SMNVEV (reference sequence). V dropped 6 bases and J dropped 3 bases, with 14 bases sitting between them.

This clonotype was observed at least ten times. This chain uses TRBV29-1 with TRBJ2-3, with 14 nucleotides matching TRBD2. This CDR3 is 19 amino acids long. CDR1 and CDR2 (germline): SQVTM, ANQGSEA. Trimming cost V 0 bases and J 2 bases; bases outside gene matches: 10. In DNA form, the CDR3 reads TGCAGCGTTGAAGACCCCCTGGGACTAGCGGGAGCTCTCACAGATACGCAGTATTTT. Translation: CSVEDPLGLAGALTDTQYF.

This clonotype was counted many times. The chain joins TRBV11-3 to TRBJ2-1; TRBD2 might be the D (6 bases). Between the trimmed V and J ends, which lost 3 bases and 10 bases, there was a span of 16 bases. Looked up from germline, CDR1 is SGHNT and CDR2 is YENEEA. CDR3 size: 14 residues. The CDR3 sequence is CASSFSWGVREQFF. In DNA form, the CDR3 reads TGTGCCAGCAGCTTTTCGTGGGGGGTTCGGGAGCAGTTCTTC.

The table lists this clonotype with many counts. The chain joins TRBV28 to TRBJ2-7; TRBD2 agrees at 7 bases. In germline, CDR1 is MDHEN, CDR2 SYDVKM. V lost 4 bases to trimming and J lost 7 bases; unmatched junction nucleotides: 10. The CDR3 is 14 residues long. Here the CDR3 reads CASSSFGTNWEQYF. In DNA, the CDR3 is TGTGCCAGCAGTTCCTTCGGGACTAATTGGGAGCAGTACTTC.

Ten or more counts support this clonotype. V is TRBV2 and J is TRBJ2-5; TRBD1 might be the D (6 bases). CDR1 SNHLY and CDR2 FYNNEI come from the germline V gene. V lost 3 bases and J 2 bases, leaving 10 bases between the germline ends. This CDR3 comprises 14 residues. The CDR3 reads CASSDRGWQETQYF. The CDR3 DNA sequence: TGTGCCAGCAGTGACAGGGGTTGGCAAGAGACCCAGTACTTC.

This clonotype has ten or more counts. The chain joins TRBV20-1 to TRBJ1-1; D uncertain. The V and J ends lost 0 bases and 5 bases respectively, with 7 bases between them. Germline-derived CDR1 and CDR2 are DFQATT and SNEGSKA (reference sequence). The CDR3 is 12 residues long. CDR3 in DNA: TGCAGTGCTAGAGATCCCCGGACTGAAGCTTTCTTT. It specifies CSARDPRTEAFF.

CDR3 in amino acids: CAAFDTRGAGYNEQFF. CDR3 bases: TGTGCCGCCTTTGATACACGGGGGGCCGGCTACAATGAGCAGTTCTTC. The rearrangement uses TRBV27 and TRBJ2-1, with a possible D match to TRBD2 (7 bases). CDR1 and CDR2 (germline): MNHEY, SMNVEV (reference sequence). Between the trimmed V and J ends, which lost 11 bases and 3 bases, there was a span of 23 bases. The CDR3 spans 16 residues.

Many counts were recorded for this clonotype. The chain is built from TRBV29-1 and TRBJ2-1, with TRBD2 matching over 9 bases. Germline V CDR1 and CDR2: SQVTM, ANQGSEA. The V segment lost 7 bases and the J segment 9 bases; nucleotides outside the gene matches: 7. The CDR3 totals 12 residues. Written as DNA, the CDR3 is TGCAGCGGATTAGCGGGGGAGATTGAGCAGTTCTTC. It yields the protein CSGLAGEIEQFF.

This clonotype was counted ten times or more. The chain carries TRBV24-1 and TRBJ2-1; no definite D call. The CDR3 spans 16 residues. Trimming pared 1 base from V and 4 bases from J, leaving 13 bases between. Looked up from germline, CDR1 is KGHDR and CDR2 is SFDVKD. In DNA, the CDR3 is TGTGCCACCAGTGATTTAGCCCCTGGGATGTACAATGAGCAGTTCTTC. Encoded protein: CATSDLAPGMYNEQFF.

In its sample, this clonotype was seen many times. The V call is TRBV25-1, the J call TRBJ2-5; D unclear. This CDR3 contains 17 residues. Trimming left V 0 bases short and J 0 bases short, with 14 bases between. The germline CDR1 and CDR2 sequences are MGHDK and SYGVNS. As DNA, the CDR3 is TGTGCCAGCAGTGAATATTTCCAGGAGAATTACCAAGAGACCCAGTACTTC. It is translated as CASSEYFQENYQETQYF.

Many counts were recorded for this clonotype. The chain combines TRBV7-2 with TRBJ2-2; possibly TRBD2 for D (5 bases). The germline V gene encodes CDR1 SGHTA and CDR2 FQGNSA. V was pared by 3 bases and J by 3 bases, with 11 bases between. This CDR3 is 15 amino acids long. The CDR3 here is CASSFSGVDTGELFF. In DNA, the CDR3 is TGTGCCAGCAGCTTCTCCGGGGTGGACACCGGGGAGCTGTTTTTT.

This clonotype was seen many times. The chain joins TRBV28 to TRBJ2-5; D may be TRBD1 (6 bases). Trimming left V 2 bases short and J 5 bases short, with 15 bases between. The germline CDR1 and CDR2 sequences are MDHEN and SYDVKM. The CDR3 is made up of 15 amino acids. CDR3 loop: CASSLVPGTSETQYF. The CDR3 nucleotides read TGTGCCAGCAGTTTAGTTCCGGGGACATCGGAGACCCAGTACTTC. Looking up the rest from reference TRBV28 and TRBJ2-5 gives the full variable domain: DVKVTQSSRYLVKRTGEKVFLECVQDMDHENMFWYRQDPGLGLRLIYFSYDVKMKEKGDIPEGYSVSREKKERFSLILESASTNQTSMYLCASSLVPGTSETQYFGPGTRLLVL.

The gene calls are TRBV3-1 and TRBJ2-5; possible D gene TRBD2, 6 bases. The germline CDR1 and CDR2 sequences are LGHDT and YNNKEL (reference sequence). Trimming cost V 0 bases and J 5 bases, with 19 bases left between them. This CDR3 region has 17 residues. In DNA, the CDR3 is TGTGCCAGCAGCCAAGATCATGGAAAGGGAGGATGGGAGACCCAGTACTTC. Amino acid sequence: CASSQDHGKGGWETQYF.

The chain carries TRBV4-2 and TRBJ2-2; tentatively, D is TRBD1 or TRBD2 (5 bases each). This CDR3 is built from 14 residues. V was cut by 9 bases and J by 2 bases, with 13 bases left in between. Germline V lookup: CDR1 LGHNA, CDR2 YNFKEQ. The CDR3 DNA follows: TGTGCCAGGGGCCCGGGGCCCAACACCGGGGAGCTGTTTTTT. Encoded protein: CARGPGPNTGELFF.

V and J are TRBV7-2 and TRBJ2-7; 9 bases match TRBD2. The length of the CDR3 is 16 residues. V lost 1 base, J lost 1 base, and 5 bases stayed unmatched. Looked up from germline, CDR1 is SGHTA and CDR2 is FQGNSA. CDR3: CASSLGPGLASYEQYF. The CDR3 DNA follows: TGTGCCAGCAGCTTAGGTCCGGGACTAGCTTCCTACGAGCAGTACTTC.

This clonotype was detected many times. The V and J genes are TRBV7-9 and TRBJ2-3; 8 bases fit TRBD2. The J segment lost 2 bases and the V segment lost 5 bases, leaving 3 bases of the junction unmatched. Germline CDR1 reads SEHNR; CDR2 reads FQNEAQ (reference sequence). The CDR3 is 14 residues long. CDR3 sequence: CASSPGGYTDTQYF. The CDR3 region has the DNA TGTGCCAGCAGCCCGGGAGGGTACACAGATACGCAGTATTTT.

This clonotype was observed at least ten times. The rearrangement links TRBV19 to TRBJ2-3; 11 bases are shared with TRBD2. Germline V CDR1 and CDR2: LNHDA, SQIVND (reference sequence). The CDR3 has 13 residues. After removal of 4 bases from V and 8 bases from J, the junction contained 2 bases not matched to a gene. For the CDR3, the DNA is TGTGCCAGTAGTACGCTAGCGGGGGGTACGCAGTATTTT. Its translation is CASSTLAGGTQYF.

This clonotype was seen at least ten times. This chain uses TRBV9 with TRBJ1-4; no reliable D call. The CDR3 runs to 15 residues. V shed 3 bases and J shed 7 bases, with 16 bases lying between them. Germline values: CDR1 SGDLS, CDR2 YYNGEE. The CDR3 DNA reads TGTGCCAGCAGCGCCCACTCCGGGCCGACTGAAAAACTGTTTTTT. Protein product: CASSAHSGPTEKLFF.

The rearrangement joins TRBV20-1 to TRBJ2-3; no definite D call. Germline CDR1 reads DFQATT; CDR2 reads SNEGSKA (reference sequence). This CDR3 spans 18 amino acids. The V end was cut by 4 bases, the J end by 4 bases, with 27 bases between. The CDR3 nucleotides read TGCAGTGCTAACCCAAGCGAAGCCTCCCTTATGTGGGCAGATACGCAGTATTTT. Protein product: CSANPSEASLMWADTQYF.

This clonotype was recorded many times. An end of the junction differs from the germline gene, which may be a read error. V and J are TRBV12-3 or TRBV12-4 and TRBJ2-7; D could derive from TRBD1 or TRBD2 (6 bases each). This CDR3 spans 15 amino acids. The CDR3 coding sequence is TGTGCCAGCGGTTTACAGGGAGGTTGGACCTACGAGCAGTACTTC. This codes for CASGLQGGWTYEQYF.

This clonotype was observed many times. The DNA of the CDR3 is TGCGCCAGCAGCCAAGGCGAGGAATACAATGAGCAGTTCTTC. Its protein is CASSQGEEYNEQFF. The chain carries TRBV4-3 and TRBJ2-1, with unresolved D. Deletions cut 1 base from V and 4 bases from J, with 8 bases between. The V gene's germline CDR1 is LGHNA and CDR2 YSLEER. The CDR3 is made up of 14 amino acids.

Ten or more counts support this clonotype. CDR3 protein: CASSTKLRTSGSTHNEQFF. The CDR3, as DNA: TGTGCCAGCAGTACCAAACTGAGGACTAGCGGGAGTACCCACAATGAGCAGTTCTTC. The V gene is TRBV28, the J gene TRBJ2-1, with 13 bases fitting TRBD2. The CDR3 covers 19 residues. Germline V gene sequence: CDR1 MDHEN, CDR2 SYDVKM. Trimming at V came to 5 bases and at J to 5 bases, leaving 15 bases not matched to a gene.

This clonotype showed up many times. The chain uses TRBV9 and TRBJ2-5, with 8 bases lining up with TRBD1. Trimming at V came to 0 bases and at J to 6 bases, leaving 10 bases not matched to a gene. The CDR3 runs to 16 residues. Germline V gene data show CDR1 as SGDLS and CDR2 as YYNGEE. The CDR3 here is CASSVDGGTGSQTQYF. CDR3 bases: TGTGCCAGCAGCGTAGATGGTGGGACAGGATCCCAGACCCAGTACTTC. The whole variable domain, filled in from reference TRBV9 and TRBJ2-5, reads DSGVTQTPKHLITATGQRVTLRCSPRSGDLSVYWYQQSLDQGLQFLIQYYNGEERAKGNILERFSAQQFPDLHSELNLSSLELGDSALYFCASSVDGGTGSQTQYFGPGTRLLVL.

This clonotype was seen at least ten times. The rearrangement joins TRBV7-8 to TRBJ1-6; the D is unclear. With 5 bases removed from V and 0 bases from J, the gap between germline ends came to 11 bases. This CDR3 has 16 amino acids. CDR1 SGHVS and CDR2 FQNEAQ come from the germline V gene. CDR3 nucleotide sequence: TGTGCCAGCAGCCAAACCCATAGCTCCTATAATTCACCCCTCCACTTT. Amino acids: CASSQTHSSYNSPLHF.

This sequence joins TRBV29-1 and TRBJ2-3; tentatively, D is TRBD1 (5 bases). The germline V gene has CDR1 SQVTM and CDR2 ANQGSEA. This CDR3 has 15 residues. V lost 1 base to trimming and J lost 1 base, with 12 bases between them. This CDR3 reads CSVEGAGLGTDTQYF. The CDR3 DNA sequence: TGCAGCGTTGAAGGGGCAGGGTTGGGCACAGATACGCAGTATTTT.

This clonotype was counted at least ten times. The chain uses TRBV29-1 and TRBJ2-3, with D perhaps TRBD1 or TRBD2 (6 bases each). The CDR3 is 15 residues long. Germline assignment: CDR1 SQVTM and CDR2 ANQGSEA. The ends were cut back, 7 bases at V and 1 base at J, with 18 bases in the middle. In DNA form, the CDR3 reads TGCAGCGCCGGGGGCGGTTTGGGGGGCACAGATACGCAGTATTTT. This encodes CSAGGGLGGTDTQYF.